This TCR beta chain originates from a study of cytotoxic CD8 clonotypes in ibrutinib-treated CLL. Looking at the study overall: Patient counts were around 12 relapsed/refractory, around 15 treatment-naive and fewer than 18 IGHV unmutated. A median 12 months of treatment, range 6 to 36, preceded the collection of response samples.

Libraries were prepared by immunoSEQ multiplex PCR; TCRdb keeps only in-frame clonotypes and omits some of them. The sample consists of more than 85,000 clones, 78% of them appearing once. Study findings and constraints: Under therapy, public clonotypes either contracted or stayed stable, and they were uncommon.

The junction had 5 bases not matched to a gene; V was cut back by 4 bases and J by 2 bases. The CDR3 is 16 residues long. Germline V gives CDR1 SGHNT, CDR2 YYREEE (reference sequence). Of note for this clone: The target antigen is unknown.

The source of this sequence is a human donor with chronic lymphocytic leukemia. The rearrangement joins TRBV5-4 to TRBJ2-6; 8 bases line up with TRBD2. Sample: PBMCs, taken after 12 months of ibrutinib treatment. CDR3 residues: CASSPGGTPGANVLTF. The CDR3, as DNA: TGTGCCAGCAGCCCGGGGGGGACCCCTGGGGCCAACGTCCTGACTTTC. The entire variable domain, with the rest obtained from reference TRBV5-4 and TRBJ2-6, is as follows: ETGVTQSPTHLIKTRGQQVTLRCSSQSGHNTVSWYQQALGQGPQFIFQYYREEENGRGNFPPRFSGLQFPNYSSELNVNALELDDSALYLCASSPGGTPGANVLTFGAGSRLTVL.